The 21 T cell receptor beta chains below come from one sample, sequenced in a study of T cell responses to AZD1222 COVID-19 vaccine. Method: immunoSEQ multiplex PCR; TCRdb's copy keeps in-frame clones and lacks some. The data show about 160,000 clones, around nine tenths seen once. Sequencing used peripheral blood, obtained on day 0 of AZD1222 vaccination. These receptors came from an adult in good health.

V gene TRBV2 combines with J gene TRBJ2-1; D might be TRBD2 (7 bases). Trimming left V 3 bases short and J 7 bases short, with 10 bases between. The CDR3 length is 13 residues. Germline loops: CDR1 SNHLY, CDR2 FYNNEI. For the CDR3, the DNA is TGTGCCAGCAGTGAGGGGGGGACAAATGAGCAGTTCTTC. This codes for CASSEGGTNEQFF.

The V call is TRBV9, the J call TRBJ1-5; a possible D gene is TRBD1 (5 bases). The CDR3 length is 15 residues. Germline lookup yields CDR1 SGDLS and CDR2 YYNGEE. V lost 1 base and J 6 bases, leaving 14 bases between the germline ends. The CDR3 region has the DNA TGTGCCAGCAGCGTATCAACCGGGGCTAGTCAGCCCCAGCATTTT. It is translated as CASSVSTGASQPQHF.

The V and J genes are TRBV9 and TRBJ1-1; tentatively, D is TRBD1 (6 bases). V was trimmed by 2 bases and J by 6 bases, leaving 17 bases between them. The CDR3 runs 15 residues. CDR1 and CDR2 from the germline V gene are SGDLS and YYNGEE. The CDR3 protein is CASSVTRGGGAEAFF. CDR3 nucleotide sequence: TGTGCCAGCAGCGTGACCAGGGGTGGAGGCGCTGAAGCTTTCTTT.

J is TRBJ1-2 and V is TRBV29-1; 7 nucleotides agree with TRBD1. Germline lookup yields CDR1 SQVTM and CDR2 ANQGSEA. With V trimmed by 7 bases and J by 2 bases, 10 bases remained unmatched. The CDR3 covers 14 residues. The CDR3 sequence is CSAARDSANYGYTF. In nucleotides, the CDR3 is TGCAGCGCGGCCCGGGACAGCGCGAACTATGGCTACACCTTC. The full variable domain, its missing parts supplied by reference TRBV29-1 and TRBJ1-2, is SAVISQKPSRDICQRGTSLTIQCQVDSQVTMMFWYRQQPGQSLTLIATANQGSEATYESGFVIDKFPISRPNLTFSTLTVSNMSPEDSSIYLCSAARDSANYGYTFGSGTRLTVV.

The CDR3: CASSSPGHLIGNTIYF. The CDR3 DNA follows: TGTGCCAGCTCATCCCCGGGACATCTGATCGGGAACACCATATATTTT. The chain joins TRBV6-6 to TRBJ1-3, with D tentatively TRBD1 (6 bases). With 8 bases removed from V and 7 bases from J, the gap between germline ends came to 24 bases. Germline V gene data show CDR1 as MNHNY and CDR2 as SVGAGI (reference sequence). The CDR3 runs to 16 residues.

J is TRBJ1-2 and V is TRBV4-3; D remains ambiguous. Germline lookup yields CDR1 LGHNA and CDR2 YSLEER. V gave up 0 bases and J gave up 2 bases, with 13 bases separating them. The CDR3 covers 16 residues. CDR3 in DNA: TGCGCCAGCAGCCAAGATCTCATCGACTCAAACTATGGCTACACCTTC. It encodes CASSQDLIDSNYGYTF.

This chain connects TRBV11-2 to TRBJ2-7; perhaps TRBD2 as D (6 bases). Per the germline V gene, CDR1 is SGHAT and CDR2 is FQNNGV. Trimming shortened V by 0 bases and J by 2 bases, and 11 bases separated the two germline ends. This CDR3 is 15 amino acids long. The CDR3 sequence: CASSLDDGGTYEQYF. The CDR3 region has the DNA TGTGCCAGCAGCTTAGACGACGGGGGAACCTACGAGCAGTACTTC.

The rearrangement links TRBV2 to TRBJ1-6; tentatively, D is TRBD1 (5 bases). CDR1 SNHLY and CDR2 FYNNEI come from the germline V gene. V lost 2 bases, J lost 9 bases, and 17 bases lay in between. CDR3 length equals 16 residues. CDR3 DNA sequence: TGTGCCAGCAGTGAACAATCCCTCTACGGGGCTTCACCCCTCCACTTT. This codes for CASSEQSLYGASPLHF.

The rearrangement uses TRBV20-1 and TRBJ1-1; D unresolved. The V gene lost 1 base and the J gene lost 5 bases, with 5 bases spanning the gap. This CDR3 is 11 amino acids long. Germline-derived CDR1 and CDR2 are DFQATT and SNEGSKA (reference sequence). DNA for the CDR3: TGCAGTGCTAGAGTAAAAACTGAAGCTTTCTTT. Translating gives CSARVKTEAFF.

V is TRBV9 and J is TRBJ2-2, with 9 bases that match TRBD2. The germline gives CDR1 SGDLS, CDR2 YYNGEE. The trim removed 3 bases at V and 1 base at J, leaving 4 bases unmatched. The CDR3 covers 16 residues. CDR3: CASSDRLAVNTGELFF. The CDR3 DNA reads TGTGCCAGCAGCGACCGACTAGCGGTGAACACCGGGGAGCTGTTTTTT.

This clone was recorded only once. This chain connects TRBV19 to TRBJ1-2; no reliable D call. CDR1 LNHDA and CDR2 SQIVND come from the germline V gene (reference sequence). V lost 3 bases, J lost 8 bases, and 10 bases lay in between. This CDR3 contains 12 residues. The CDR3 here is CASSIGRTGYTF. The CDR3, as DNA: TGTGCCAGTAGTATCGGGAGAACGGGCTACACCTTC.

The chain employs TRBV9 and TRBJ1-3, with D unresolved. CDR1 and CDR2 from the germline V gene are SGDLS and YYNGEE. The V end was cut by 0 bases, the J end by 0 bases, with 16 bases between. The CDR3 length is 18 residues. The CDR3 region is CASSVDGSSTLSGNTIYF. The CDR3 nucleotides are TGTGCCAGCAGCGTAGATGGCAGCTCTACTCTCTCTGGAAACACCATATATTTT. The full variable domain, in which reference TRBV9 and TRBJ1-3 provide the parts outside the CDR3, is DSGVTQTPKHLITATGQRVTLRCSPRSGDLSVYWYQQSLDQGLQFLIQYYNGEERAKGNILERFSAQQFPDLHSELNLSSLELGDSALYFCASSVDGSSTLSGNTIYFGEGSWLTVV.

Only one count was recorded for this clone. The chain employs TRBV2 and TRBJ1-5; tentatively, D is TRBD1 (5 bases). This CDR3 has 13 residues. Germline V lookup: CDR1 SNHLY, CDR2 FYNNEI. V was trimmed by 4 bases and J by 4 bases, leaving 8 bases between them. DNA of the CDR3: TGTGCCAGCAGTGGACAGACAAATCAGCCCCAGCATTTT. Translating it yields CASSGQTNQPQHF.

The chain recombines TRBV29-1 with TRBJ1-3; tentatively, D is TRBD1 (5 bases). V was cut by 4 bases and J by 4 bases, with 11 bases left in between. The CDR3 runs to 13 residues. Germline lookup yields CDR1 SQVTM and CDR2 ANQGSEA. The CDR3 DNA reads as TGCAGCGTTGCAGGGCGTCCGGGAAACACCATATATTTT. It specifies CSVAGRPGNTIYF.

The J gene is TRBJ1-2, the V gene TRBV5-1, with a weak D call TRBD1 (5 bases). The CDR3 has 13 residues. From germline, CDR1 is SGHRS and CDR2 YFSETQ. With 3 bases removed from V and 1 base from J, the gap between germline ends came to 7 bases. CDR3 sequence reads: CASSSDNNYGYTF. CDR3 sequence (DNA): TGCGCCAGCAGCTCGGACAATAACTATGGCTACACCTTC.

This rearrangement joins TRBV6-2 or TRBV6-3 to TRBJ2-6; D is perhaps TRBD2 (6 bases). Germline V gives CDR1 MNHEY, CDR2 SVGEGT. The length of the CDR3 is 19 residues. The V end was cut by 4 bases, the J end by 0 bases, with 19 bases between. The CDR3 spells CASSFPTAGSYSGANVLTF. The CDR3 DNA reads as TGTGCCAGCAGTTTTCCCACGGCGGGGTCCTACTCTGGGGCCAACGTCCTGACTTTC.

This sequence joins TRBV18 and TRBJ1-1; TRBD1 is a possible D gene (5 bases). Trimming pared 0 bases from V and 1 base from J, leaving 9 bases between. CDR1 is KGHSH and CDR2 is LQKENI in the germline V gene. The CDR3 spans 15 residues. CDR3 in DNA: TGTGCCAGCTCACCACCGGCAGGGAGGAACACTGAAGCTTTCTTT. It codes for CASSPPAGRNTEAFF.

The J gene is TRBJ1-5, the V gene TRBV6-2 or TRBV6-3; maybe TRBD1 (6 bases). Per the germline V gene, CDR1 is MNHEY and CDR2 is SVGEGT. V was clipped by 6 bases and J by 0 bases, with 18 bases between them. CDR3 length: 17 residues. CDR3 bases: TGTGCCAGCAGCCCGGGACACACCTTGAGTAGCAATCAGCCCCAGCATTTT. As protein: CASSPGHTLSSNQPQHF.

V usage is TRBV7-2 and J usage is TRBJ2-2, with D perhaps matching TRBD1 (6 bases). The CDR3 loop spans 16 amino acids. Trimming left V 3 bases short and J 0 bases short, with 11 bases between. Germline lookup yields CDR1 SGHTA and CDR2 FQGNSA. The CDR3 DNA follows: TGTGCCAGCAGCTTCACGGGACATTCGAACACCGGGGAGCTGTTTTTT. It yields the protein CASSFTGHSNTGELFF.

This clone was observed a handful of times. This chain connects TRBV28 to TRBJ1-5; 7 bases match TRBD1. This CDR3 is built from 15 residues. From germline, CDR1 is MDHEN and CDR2 SYDVKM. Germline trimming cut 6 bases from V and 5 bases from J; bases unmatched to any gene: 10. The chain's CDR3 is CASRPDRDLDQPQHF. The CDR3 bases are TGTGCCAGCAGGCCAGACAGGGACTTAGATCAGCCCCAGCATTTT.

The J gene is TRBJ1-1, the V gene TRBV11-2; 8 bases map to TRBD1. The V gene end was trimmed by 0 bases and the J gene end by 3 bases; junction bases not matched to a gene: 9. CDR3 size: 17 residues. CDR1 and CDR2 from the germline V gene are SGHAT and FQNNGV. The DNA of the CDR3 is TGTGCCAGCAGCTTAGATAAGCAGGGGGCCATGTACACTGAAGCTTTCTTT. It yields the protein CASSLDKQGAMYTEAFF.